This paragraph reports one TCR beta chain. As yet, its antigen is unknown. The entry originates in a study of T cells after yellow fever vaccination. Study-level information: SMART-Seq v4 Ultra Low Input handled preparation of low-cell-number fractions.

Regarding the study as a whole: Abundant clonotypes from the bulk population could get into FACS-sorted repertoires as contaminants. Some clonotypes were seen in both the CD4 and the CD8 compartments. These made up a small share and likely arose from convergent recombination. Clones from primary vaccination mostly reappeared after the booster (roughly 97% CD4, approximately 88% CD8).

Trimming pared 6 bases from V and 3 bases from J, leaving 14 bases between. Germline V lookup: CDR1 MNHEY, CDR2 SVGAGI. This CDR3 has 15 residues. One entry per CDR3 protein results from TCRdb running MiXCR on the 5' RACE reads. This repertoire shows a few hundred thousand distinct CDR3 sequences, about 10% found once; its top ten account for 3% to 3.5%. Here the sequenced sample was CD4+ T cells sorted from PBMCs, taken 5 days after the yellow fever booster vaccination. The TCR comes from a man aged 18 to 29 who received the YFV17D yellow fever vaccine. V and J are TRBV6-5 and TRBJ2-2, with D perhaps TRBD2 (6 bases). The CDR3 sequence is CASSMGGVDTGELFF. CDR3 in DNA: TGTGCCAGCAGCATGGGCGGGGTGGACACCGGGGAGCTGTTTTTT.